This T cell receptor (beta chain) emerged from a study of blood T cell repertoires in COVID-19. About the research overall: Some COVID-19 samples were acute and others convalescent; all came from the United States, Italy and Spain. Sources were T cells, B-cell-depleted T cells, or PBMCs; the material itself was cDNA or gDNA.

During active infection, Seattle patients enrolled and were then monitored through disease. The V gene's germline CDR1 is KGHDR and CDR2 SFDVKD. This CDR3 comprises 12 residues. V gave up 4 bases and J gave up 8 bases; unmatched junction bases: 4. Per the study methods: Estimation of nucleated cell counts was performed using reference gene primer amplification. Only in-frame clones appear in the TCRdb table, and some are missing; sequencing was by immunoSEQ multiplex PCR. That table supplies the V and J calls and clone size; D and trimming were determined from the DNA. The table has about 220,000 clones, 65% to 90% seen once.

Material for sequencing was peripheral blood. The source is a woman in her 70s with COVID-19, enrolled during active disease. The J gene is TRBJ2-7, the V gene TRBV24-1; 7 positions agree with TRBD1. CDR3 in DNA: TGTGCCACCAGTGAAGAACAGGGGAAGCAGTACTTC. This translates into CATSEEQGKQYF.